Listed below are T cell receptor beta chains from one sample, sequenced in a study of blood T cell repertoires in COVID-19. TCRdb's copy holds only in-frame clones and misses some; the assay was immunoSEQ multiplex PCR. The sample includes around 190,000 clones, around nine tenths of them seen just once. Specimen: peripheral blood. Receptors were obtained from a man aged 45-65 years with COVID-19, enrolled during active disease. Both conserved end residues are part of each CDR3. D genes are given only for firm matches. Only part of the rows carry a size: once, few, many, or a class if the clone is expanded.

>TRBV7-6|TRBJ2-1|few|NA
TGTGCCAGCAGCCCCAATGAAGGGGATGAGCAGTTCTTC
CASSPNEGDEQFF
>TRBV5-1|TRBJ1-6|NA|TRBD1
TGCGCCAGCAGCTGGGGACAGTCTAATTCACCCCTCCACTTT
CASSWGQSNSPLHF
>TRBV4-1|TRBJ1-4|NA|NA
TGCGCCAGCAGCCAACGCGCAGGCGAATCAACTAATGAAAAACTGTTTTTT
CASSQRAGESTNEKLFF
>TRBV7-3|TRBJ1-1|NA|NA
TGTGCCAGCAGCTTAATCGCAGGAGGCGGGACTGAAGCTTTCTTT
CASSLIAGGGTEAFF
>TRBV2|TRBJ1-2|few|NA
TGTGCCAGCGGAGGCAGAGAGTATGGCTACACCTTC
CASGGREYGYTF
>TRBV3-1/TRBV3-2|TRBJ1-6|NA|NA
TGTGCCAGCAGCCAAGATCAGGGCGCGTCACCCCTCCACTTT
CASSQDQGASPLHF
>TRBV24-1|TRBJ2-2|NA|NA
TGTGCCACCAGTGATTCCAGGGGCATAAATTCCGGGGAGCTGTTTTTT
CATSDSRGINSGELFF
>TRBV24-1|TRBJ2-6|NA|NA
TGTGCCACCAGTGATTCCTACCGGGACAAGAACGGGGCCAACGTCCTGACTTTC
CATSDSYRDKNGANVLTF
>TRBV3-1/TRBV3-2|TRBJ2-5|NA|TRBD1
TGTGCCAGCAGCTCTCGGACAGGGGAGTGGGAGACCCAGTACTTC
CASSSRTGEWETQYF
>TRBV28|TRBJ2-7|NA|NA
TGTGCCAGCAGTCCCAGGAATACCTACGAGCAGTACTTC
CASSPRNTYEQYF
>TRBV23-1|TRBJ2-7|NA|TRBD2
TGCGCCAGCAGTCAATCGGCCGGACTAGCGGCCGAAAGCTCCTACGAGCAGTACTTC
CASSQSAGLAAESSYEQYF
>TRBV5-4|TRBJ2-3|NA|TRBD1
TGTGCCAGCAGCTTGGAGGGACAGGGTCCCTCAGATACGCAGTATTTT
CASSLEGQGPSDTQYF
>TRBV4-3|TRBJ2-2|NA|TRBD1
TGCGCCAGCAGCCAAGATCTTCTGACCCCGGACAGGCACACCGGGGAGCTGTTTTTT
CASSQDLLTPDRHTGELFF
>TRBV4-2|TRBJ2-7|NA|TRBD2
TGTGCCAGCAGCCAAGATGGGGTAGCGGCCGGGGGGGGCGAGCAGTACTTC
CASSQDGVAAGGGEQYF
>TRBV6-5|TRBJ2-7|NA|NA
TGTGCCAGCAAGGGGGACGGTACCTACGAGCAGTACTTC
CASKGDGTYEQYF
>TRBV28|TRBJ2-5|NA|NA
TGTGCCACCACCGCCGGGGGTCCAGAGACCCAGTACTTC
CATTAGGPETQYF
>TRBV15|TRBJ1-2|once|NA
TGTGCCACCAGCAGAGATCTGGGGGCCGCATCGAGCGGCTACACCTTC
CATSRDLGAASSGYTF
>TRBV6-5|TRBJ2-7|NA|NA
TGTGCCAGCAGTTTATCCCCGACAATCCCCCCCTACGAGCAGTACTTC
CASSLSPTIPPYEQYF
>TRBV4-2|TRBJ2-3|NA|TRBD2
TGTGCCAGCAGCCAAGATGGGGGTAGCGGGAGTACGGCAGATACGCAGTATTTT
CASSQDGGSGSTADTQYF
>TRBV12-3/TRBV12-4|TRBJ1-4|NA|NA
TGTGCCAGCAGTCCGACATCGAATGAAAAACTGTTTTTT
CASSPTSNEKLFF
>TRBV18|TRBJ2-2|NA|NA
TGTGCCAGCTCACCGCCCACAGGCGGGAACACCGGGGAGCTGTTTTTT
CASSPPTGGNTGELFF
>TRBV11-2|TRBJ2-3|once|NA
TGTGCCAGCAGCTTAGGGCTAGCGCCTAGCACAGATACGCAGTATTTT
CASSLGLAPSTDTQYF
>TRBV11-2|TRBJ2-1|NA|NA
TGTGCCAGCAGCCCGAAGGGAGTATCCTACAATGAGCAGTTCTTC
CASSPKGVSYNEQFF
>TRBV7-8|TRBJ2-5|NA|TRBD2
TGTGCCAGCAGCCCAACCTATAGCGGGAGTCTCGGAGAGACCCAGTACTTC
CASSPTYSGSLGETQYF
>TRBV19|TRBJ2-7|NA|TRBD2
TGTGCCAGTAGTATAGATCCGGGACTAGCCTACGAGCAGTACTTC
CASSIDPGLAYEQYF
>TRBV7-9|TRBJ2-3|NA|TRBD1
TGTGCCAGCAGCTTAGGATCGACAGGGGGCACAGATACGCAGTATTTT
CASSLGSTGGTDTQYF
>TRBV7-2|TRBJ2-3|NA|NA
TGTGCCAGCAGCTTAGCGGCGACTAGCACAGATACGCAGTATTTT
CASSLAATSTDTQYF